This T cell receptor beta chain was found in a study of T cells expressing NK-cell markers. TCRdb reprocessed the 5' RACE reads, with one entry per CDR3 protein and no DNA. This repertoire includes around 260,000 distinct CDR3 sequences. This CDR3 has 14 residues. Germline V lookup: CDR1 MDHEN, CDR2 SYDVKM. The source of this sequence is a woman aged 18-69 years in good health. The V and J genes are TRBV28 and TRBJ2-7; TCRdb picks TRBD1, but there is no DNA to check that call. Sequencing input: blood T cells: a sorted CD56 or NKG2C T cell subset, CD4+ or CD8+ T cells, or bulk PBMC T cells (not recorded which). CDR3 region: CASSLGSRDYEQYF.